This T cell receptor beta chain was documented in a study of blood T cell repertoires in COVID-19. Study-wide background: T cells, B-cell-depleted T cells, or PBMCs provided the cDNA or gDNA that served as material.

Methods used by the authors: Reference gene primer amplification gave estimated nucleated cell counts. Sequencing used immunoSEQ multiplex PCR; TCRdb keeps in-frame clones, though not all of them. V and J calls and clone size are given by that table; D and trimming were obtained from the DNA. The sample records 75,000 to 95,000 clones, around 86% being singletons. Sequencing was done on a sample of peripheral blood. The sequence derives from a human donor in a cohort sampled during active COVID-19.

The CDR3, as DNA: TGCGCCAGCAGCTTGGTACAGGGGGTAGGGACTGAAGCTTTCTTT. Its translation: CASSLVQGVGTEAFF. V gene TRBV5-1 combines with J gene TRBJ1-1; 8 bases match TRBD1. This CDR3 spans 15 amino acids. Germline V gene sequence: CDR1 SGHRS, CDR2 YFSETQ. Trimming at V came to 0 bases and at J to 5 bases, leaving 6 bases not matched to a gene.